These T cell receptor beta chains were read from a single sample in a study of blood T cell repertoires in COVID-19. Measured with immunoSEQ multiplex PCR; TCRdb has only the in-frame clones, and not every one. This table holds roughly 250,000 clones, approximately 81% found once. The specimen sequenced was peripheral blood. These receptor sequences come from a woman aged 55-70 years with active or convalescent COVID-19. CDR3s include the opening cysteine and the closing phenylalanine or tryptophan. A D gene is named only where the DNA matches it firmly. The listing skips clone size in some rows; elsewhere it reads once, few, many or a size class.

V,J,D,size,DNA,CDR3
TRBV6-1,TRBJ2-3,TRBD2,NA,TGTGCCAGCAGTGAAGCAGTGCGGGGGAGCACAGATACGCAGTATTTT,CASSEAVRGSTDTQYF
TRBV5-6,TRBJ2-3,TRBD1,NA,TGTGCCAGCAGCTTAAGGTGGCAGTGGACAGGGCCCACAGATACGCAGTATTTT,CASSLRWQWTGPTDTQYF
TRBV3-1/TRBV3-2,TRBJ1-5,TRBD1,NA,TGTGCCAGCAGCCTCGGGACAGGGGTAGGAGGCAATCAGCCCCAGCATTTT,CASSLGTGVGGNQPQHF
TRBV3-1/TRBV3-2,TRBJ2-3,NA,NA,TGTGCCAGCAGCCAAGAACTTGAGGAGCAGGATACGCAGTATTTT,CASSQELEEQDTQYF
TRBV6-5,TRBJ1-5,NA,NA,TGTGCCAGCAGGGGGTTCAGGGCCAGAAATCAGCCCCAGCATTTT,CASRGFRARNQPQHF
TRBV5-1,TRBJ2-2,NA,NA,TGCGCCAGCAGCTTGTTGGCAGGGGCGAACACCGGGGAGCTGTTTTTT,CASSLLAGANTGELFF
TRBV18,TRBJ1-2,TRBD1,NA,TGTGCCAGCTCACCACGGGACAGGGGGCTCGACTATGGCTACACCTTC,CASSPRDRGLDYGYTF
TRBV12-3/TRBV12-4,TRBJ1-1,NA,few,TGTGCCAGCAGTTTAGCCAAAAGCGCTGAAGCTTTCTTT,CASSLAKSAEAFF
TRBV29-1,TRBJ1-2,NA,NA,TGCAGCGTTGCCCCCGGGGTCAACTATGGCTACACCTTC,CSVAPGVNYGYTF
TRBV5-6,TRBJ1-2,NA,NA,TGTGCCAGCAGCTTGGGGAGGACAGTCATCTATGGCTACACCTTC,CASSLGRTVIYGYTF
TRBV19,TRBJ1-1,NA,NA,TGTGCCAGTACGAAGAGGGATATAGGCACTGAAGCTTTCTTT,CASTKRDIGTEAFF
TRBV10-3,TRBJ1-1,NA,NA,TGTGCCATCAGTGAGTCGAGGGCAGCTGAAGCTTTCTTT,CAISESRAAEAFF
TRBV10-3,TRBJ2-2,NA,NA,TGTGCCATCAGATCGGGACACCTCACCGGGGAGCTGTTTTTT,CAIRSGHLTGELFF
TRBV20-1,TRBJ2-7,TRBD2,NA,TGCAGTGCTGCGGGGGGGCGCGAGCAGTACTTC,CSAAGGREQYF
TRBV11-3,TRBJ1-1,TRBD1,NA,TGTGCCAGCAGCTTAAACAGGGGGAACACTGAAGCTTTCTTT,CASSLNRGNTEAFF
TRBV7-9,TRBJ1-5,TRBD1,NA,TGTGCCAGCAGCTCGGGACAGGGAGGGAATCAGCCCCAGCATTTT,CASSSGQGGNQPQHF
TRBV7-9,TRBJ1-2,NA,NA,TGTGCCAGCAGCTTAGGAGGTTTGGCAGCCCGATGGGTCTTC,CASSLGGLAARWVF
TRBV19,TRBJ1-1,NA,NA,TGTGCCAGTAGAGCTGGGGGGGGGACAGAAGCTTTCTTT,CASRAGGGTEAFF
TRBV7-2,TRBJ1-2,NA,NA,TGTGCCAGCAGCTTAAACCAGGCGGGCTACACCTTC,CASSLNQAGYTF
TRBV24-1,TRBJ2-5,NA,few,TGTGCCACCAGTGCAGGGTACCCAGAGACCCAGTACTTC,CATSAGYPETQYF
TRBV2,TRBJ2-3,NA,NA,TGTGCCAGCAGTGTCCACCCCCTCGGAGATACGCAGTATTTT,CASSVHPLGDTQYF
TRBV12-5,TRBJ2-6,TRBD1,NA,TGTGCTAGTGGACGTCCCGGGACAGGGACTGGGGCCAACGTCCTGACTTTC,CASGRPGTGTGANVLTF
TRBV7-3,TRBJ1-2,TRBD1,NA,TGTGCCAGCAGCCCCGGGACAGGGTCTTATGGCTACACCTTC,CASSPGTGSYGYTF
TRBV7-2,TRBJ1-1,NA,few,TGTGCCAGCAGCCCACGGGGAATTCGTGGCACTGAAGCTTTCTTT,CASSPRGIRGTEAFF
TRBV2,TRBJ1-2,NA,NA,TGTGCCAGCACCCGAAGGGCAGTCCTCGGGGATAATTATGGCTACACCTTC,CASTRRAVLGDNYGYTF
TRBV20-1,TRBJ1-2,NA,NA,TGCAGTGCTAGTGACAGGTCTACTAACTATGGCTACACCTTC,CSASDRSTNYGYTF
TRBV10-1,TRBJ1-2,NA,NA,TGCGCCAGCACTCTACGGTCCGGCTACACCTTC,CASTLRSGYTF
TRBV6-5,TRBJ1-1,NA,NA,TGTGCCAGCAGCCGAGTGAACACTGAAGCTTTCTTT,CASSRVNTEAFF
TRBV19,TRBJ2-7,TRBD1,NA,TGTGCCAGTAGTCTCAATACAGGGGCGAGCGAGCAGTACTTC,CASSLNTGASEQYF
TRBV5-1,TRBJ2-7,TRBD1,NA,TGCGCCAGCAGCTATCACAGGGGGCGCGGGGACTACGAGCAGTACTTC,CASSYHRGRGDYEQYF
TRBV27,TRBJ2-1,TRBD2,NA,TGTGCCAGCAGTTTACTCCCTACGATAGCGGGGGGTTACAATGAGCAGTTCTTC,CASSLLPTIAGGYNEQFF
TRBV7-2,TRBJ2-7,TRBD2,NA,TGTGCCAGCAGCTCGTTGACTAGCGGGCGCCCCTACGAGCAGTACTTC,CASSSLTSGRPYEQYF
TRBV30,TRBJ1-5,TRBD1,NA,TGTGCCTGGAGTTCCACAGGGGGCGTTAGCAATCAGCCCCAGCATTTT,CAWSSTGGVSNQPQHF
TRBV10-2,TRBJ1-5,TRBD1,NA,TGCGCCAGCAGGCAAAGGGCAGGGGGGAATCAGCCCCAGCATTTT,CASRQRAGGNQPQHF
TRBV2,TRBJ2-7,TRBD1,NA,TGTGCCAGTACCCGGACAGGGGGCGTTCTAATGGGGGAGCAGTACTTC,CASTRTGGVLMGEQYF